This entry lists 9 T cell receptor beta chains sequenced from one sample in a study of cytomegalovirus exposure and HLA in healthy donors (dated by TCRdb to the late 2010s). The library was generated by the immunoSEQ multiplex PCR assay. The multiplex PCR relied on a mix of 60 forward primers for TCR Vbeta segments and 13 reverse primers for TCR Jbeta segments. Drawn from immuneACCESS, this table holds only the in-frame rearrangements with V and J called that TCRdb kept. Clones are partly lost; checked studies trace under half to an unresolved V gene and leave the rest unexplained. This sample has 93,000 or so clones in its table, and around 60% of those were observed once. The ten biggest clones cover around 3.5% of the sample. The material sequenced was PBMCs. These receptors were collected from a woman aged 50 to 60 in good health and CMV-seronegative.

The chain employs TRBV7-6 and TRBJ2-3, with D unclear. Germline CDR1 and CDR2: SGHVS and FNYEAQ. Trimming stripped 1 base from V and 0 bases from J, with 5 bases between. This CDR3 contains 14 residues. Here the CDR3 DNA reads TGTGCCAGCAGCTTAGGAGCGAGCACAGATACGCAGTATTTT. It specifies CASSLGASTDTQYF.

This clone has more than one count but fewer than ten. The gene calls are TRBV11-2 and TRBJ1-5; D not resolved. With 0 bases removed from V and 3 bases from J, the gap between germline ends came to 9 bases. The CDR3 totals 15 residues. Germline CDR1 reads SGHAT; CDR2 reads FQNNGV. The chain's CDR3 is CASSLDLAYNQPQHF. In DNA, the CDR3 is TGTGCCAGCAGCTTAGATCTCGCGTACAATCAGCCCCAGCATTTT. The complete variable domain, with remaining parts taken from reference TRBV11-2 and TRBJ1-5, reads EAGVAQSPRYKIIEKRQSVAFWCNPISGHATLYWYQQILGQGPKLLIQFQNNGVVDDSQLPKDRFSAERLKGVDSTLKIQPAKLEDSAVYLCASSLDLAYNQPQHFGDGTRLSIL.

The chain uses TRBV11-3 and TRBJ1-6; 9 nucleotides line up with TRBD1. After removal of 5 bases from V and 10 bases from J, the junction contained 3 bases not matched to a gene. The CDR3 totals 13 residues. Looked up from germline, CDR1 is SGHNT and CDR2 is YENEEA. CDR3 amino acids: CASSRDRVSPLHF. The CDR3 region has the DNA TGTGCCAGCAGCCGGGACAGGGTATCACCCCTCCACTTT.

This clone was counted only a few times. This rearrangement joins TRBV7-6 to TRBJ2-3; TRBD2 matches at 12 bases. The CDR3 is 19 amino acids. V shed 3 bases and J 1 base; nucleotides not matched to a gene: 11. Germline CDR1 and CDR2: SGHVS and FNYEAQ. The CDR3 DNA sequence: TGTGCCAGCAGCTTTCAAGGTCTAGCGGGAGGGTTTGGCACAGATACGCAGTATTTT. It specifies CASSFQGLAGGFGTDTQYF.

This chain joins TRBV13 and TRBJ2-7; D may be TRBD2 (6 bases). V was pared by 5 bases and J by 2 bases, with 16 bases between. This CDR3 comprises 15 residues. Germline V CDR1 and CDR2: PRHDT, FYEKMQ (reference sequence). CDR3 loop: CASSQRGWTTYEQYF. CDR3 nucleotide sequence: TGTGCCAGCAGCCAACGGGGCTGGACTACCTACGAGCAGTACTTC.

V usage is TRBV11-2 and J usage is TRBJ2-1; the D gene is possibly TRBD2 (5 bases). CDR1 and CDR2 (germline): SGHAT, FQNNGV. This CDR3 region has 15 residues. Trimming pared 2 bases from V and 8 bases from J, leaving 16 bases between. CDR3 in DNA: TGTGCCAGCAGCTTAATGTTCGGGGTACTAGATGAGCAGTTCTTC. Translated: CASSLMFGVLDEQFF.

This clone has a single count. The V call is TRBV30, the J call TRBJ1-2; D not resolved. The CDR3 totals 12 residues. CDR1 and CDR2 from the germline V gene are GTSNPN and SVGIG (reference sequence). CDR3 nucleotides: TGTCTGTCGTCTAGCGGTACCTATGGCTACACCTTC. Its translation is CLSSSGTYGYTF. Filled out from reference TRBV30 and TRBJ1-2, the complete variable domain reads SQTIHQWPATLVQPVGSPLSLECTVEGTSNPNLYWYRQAAGRGLQLLFYSVGIGQISSEVPQNLSASRPQDRQFILSSKKLLLSDSGFYLCLSSSGTYGYTFGSGTRLTVV.

This chain links TRBV4-1 with TRBJ2-7; D might be TRBD2 (6 bases). Trimming removed 6 bases at V and 3 bases at J, with 18 bases between. The CDR3 is 15 residues long. Germline V CDR1 and CDR2: MGHRA, YSYEKL. The CDR3 DNA reads as TGCGCCAGCAGACAGACTAGTTCGGGCCTCTACGAGCAGTACTTC. Translated, it gives CASRQTSSGLYEQYF.

The chain combines TRBV11-3 with TRBJ2-2; 9 bases line up with TRBD2. The CDR3 is 15 amino acids. Germline V gives CDR1 SGHNT, CDR2 YENEEA. V lost 2 bases to trimming and J lost 6 bases; unmatched junction nucleotides: 4. The CDR3 loop reads CASSLSSGVAGELFF. CDR3 coding DNA: TGTGCCAGCAGCTTATCTAGCGGGGTTGCCGGGGAGCTGTTTTTT. Together with reference TRBV11-3 and TRBJ2-2, the CDR3 gives the full variable domain: EAGVVQSPRYKIIEKKQPVAFWCNPISGHNTLYWYLQNLGQGPELLIRYENEEAVDDSQLPKDRFSAERLKGVDSTLKIQPAELGDSAVYLCASSLSSGVAGELFFGEGSRLTVL.